The 30 T cell receptor beta chains given below trace back to one sample, sequenced in a study of identical twins. TCRdb re-called the 5' RACE reads with MiXCR, one entry per CDR3 protein. Among about 720,000 distinct CDR3 sequences listed, about 20% were seen once. This sample was shared with a second study, whose subject was T cells expressing NK-cell markers.

The sample consisted of PBMCs. The source is a woman aged 18-29 years in good health.

The rearrangement joins TRBV4-3 to TRBJ2-6; D is perhaps TRBD1 or TRBD2 (5 bases each). V gave up 0 bases and J gave up 1 base, with 7 bases separating them. The CDR3 has 16 amino acids. CDR1 is LGHNA, CDR2 YSLEER, per germline. The CDR3 sequence: CASSQEGPSGANVLTF. The CDR3 bases are TGCGCCAGCAGCCAAGAGGGACCGTCTGGGGCCAACGTCCTGACTTTC.

The genes are TRBV4-1 and TRBJ1-2; D unclear. Germline V gene sequence: CDR1 MGHRA, CDR2 YSYEKL. This CDR3 has 15 residues. V was trimmed by 4 bases and J by 1 base, leaving 13 bases between them. In nucleotides, the CDR3 is TGCGCCAGCAGCCCGGAAGGACTTCTTAACTATGGCTACACCTTC. Protein product: CASSPEGLLNYGYTF.

This chain joins TRBV6-2 or TRBV6-3 and TRBJ2-7, with D possibly being TRBD2 (7 bases). Between the trimmed V and J ends, which lost 1 base and 5 bases, there was a span of 30 bases. This CDR3 is 20 amino acids long. Germline lookup yields CDR1 MNHEY and CDR2 SVGEGT. Here the CDR3 reads CASSYWKRGEGETVNDEQYF. The CDR3 DNA reads TGTGCCAGCAGTTACTGGAAACGGGGGGAGGGGGAAACCGTGAACGACGAGCAGTACTTC.

This clonotype was seen once. This chain uses TRBV30 with TRBJ1-1, with D possibly matching TRBD1 (6 bases). V lost 5 bases, J lost 5 bases, and 12 bases lay in between. Germline CDR1 reads GTSNPN; CDR2 reads SVGIG (reference sequence). The CDR3 is 12 residues long. CDR3 residues: CAWGQRFTEAFF. The CDR3 DNA is TGTGCCTGGGGACAGAGGTTTACTGAAGCTTTCTTT.

This clonotype has a handful of counts. The chain combines TRBV6-5 with TRBJ2-1; D uncertain. The germline gives CDR1 MNHEY, CDR2 SVGAGI. The CDR3 totals 15 residues. The ends were cut back, 2 bases at V and 7 bases at J, with 15 bases in the middle. The CDR3 loop is CASSYLPAWANEQFF. The CDR3 DNA sequence: TGTGCCAGCAGTTACCTCCCGGCCTGGGCGAATGAGCAGTTCTTC.

The chain couples TRBV27 to TRBJ2-5; D not certain. Per germline, CDR1 MNHEY and CDR2 SMNVEV (reference sequence). This CDR3 is 13 amino acids long. The V gene lost 5 bases and the J gene lost 4 bases, with 11 bases spanning the gap. CDR3 in amino acids: CASSPRYGETQYF. The CDR3, as DNA: TGTGCCAGCAGTCCCCGGTACGGAGAGACCCAGTACTTC.

The V gene is TRBV29-1, the J gene TRBJ2-3; D tentatively reads TRBD1 or TRBD2 (5 bases each). CDR1 is SQVTM, CDR2 ANQGSEA, per germline. The CDR3 has 16 residues. Trimming stripped 6 bases from V and 4 bases from J, with 23 bases between. The CDR3 DNA reads as TGCAGCGTGACGCCTTCCGGGGACCCCGGGCCAGATACGCAGTATTTT. Its translation: CSVTPSGDPGPDTQYF.

This sequence joins TRBV7-9 and TRBJ2-4; D unresolved. CDR1 and CDR2 (germline): SEHNR, FQNEAQ (reference sequence). The CDR3 runs to 12 residues. The ends were cut back, 2 bases at V and 8 bases at J, with 7 bases in the middle. The DNA of the CDR3 is TGTGCCAGCAGCTTAAACCGGGACATTCAGTACTTC. Its protein product is CASSLNRDIQYF.

The chain combines TRBV7-2 with TRBJ2-3; D not resolved. Germline V gene lookup returns CDR1 SGHTA and CDR2 FQGNSA. V was clipped by 6 bases and J by 5 bases, with 6 bases between them. CDR3 length: 11 amino acids. The CDR3 region is CASRIGDTQYF. CDR3 in DNA: TGTGCCAGCAGGATCGGAGATACGCAGTATTTT.

This clonotype has a handful of counts. The chain has TRBV7-9 and TRBJ1-2, with 12 bases identical to TRBD1. The CDR3 is 15 amino acids. Germline CDR1 is SEHNR and CDR2 is FQNEAQ (reference sequence). With 7 bases clipped from V and 8 bases from J, the junction kept 11 bases outside the gene matches. Here the CDR3 reads CASTSTGQGARGYTF. CDR3 sequence (DNA): TGTGCCAGCACCTCCACGGGACAGGGGGCGCGAGGCTACACCTTC. The variable domain in full, completed from reference TRBV7-9 and TRBJ1-2, reads DTGVSQNPRHKITKRGQNVTFRCDPISEHNRLYWYRQTLGQGPEFLTYFQNEAQLEKSRLLSDRFSAERPKGSFSTLEIQRTEQGDSAMYLCASTSTGQGARGYTFGSGTRLTVV.

This clonotype was detected only a few times. The chain has TRBV6-5 and TRBJ2-2, with TRBD2 as a possible D gene (6 bases). V dropped 6 bases and J dropped 7 bases, with 21 bases sitting between them. Germline V lookup: CDR1 MNHEY, CDR2 SVGAGI. This CDR3 spans 16 amino acids. The CDR3 sequence is CASSYLLGGLIGELFF. The DNA for the CDR3 is TGTGCCAGCAGCTACCTCCTTGGGGGGTTGATCGGGGAGCTGTTTTTT.

The chain combines TRBV29-1 with TRBJ2-3, with TRBD2 matching over 7 bases. From germline, CDR1 is SQVTM and CDR2 ANQGSEA. The CDR3 runs 14 residues. V shed 2 bases and J 3 bases; nucleotides not matched to a gene: 5. The CDR3 sequence is CSVELAVITDTQYF. The CDR3 DNA reads TGCAGCGTTGAACTAGCGGTAATTACAGATACGCAGTATTTT.

A few counts support this clonotype. V and J are TRBV20-1 and TRBJ2-1; possibly TRBD1 for D (7 bases). V dropped 0 bases and J dropped 8 bases, with 17 bases sitting between them. Looked up from germline, CDR1 is DFQATT and CDR2 is SNEGSKA (reference sequence). The CDR3 sequence is 15 residues long. CDR3 region: CSAREGGGKSDEQFF. In DNA, the CDR3 is TGCAGTGCTAGAGAAGGGGGCGGGAAAAGCGATGAGCAGTTCTTC.

The chain recombines TRBV20-1 with TRBJ1-1, with a weak D call TRBD1 (5 bases). Trimming stripped 4 bases from V and 4 bases from J, with 10 bases between. Looked up from germline, CDR1 is DFQATT and CDR2 is SNEGSKA (reference sequence). This CDR3 is 12 amino acids long. The CDR3 DNA reads as TGCAGTGCTAAAAGGGGAAGCACTGAAGCTTTCTTT. This translates into CSAKRGSTEAFF.

This clonotype was picked up a small number of times. This chain connects TRBV6-1 to TRBJ2-3; 9 nucleotides line up with TRBD2. The CDR3 length is 13 residues. V was pared by 8 bases and J by 5 bases, with 5 bases of the junction left unmatched. The germline V gene encodes CDR1 MNHNS and CDR2 SASEGT. DNA of the CDR3: TGTGCCAGCGCGCGGGGGGGCATAGATACGCAGTATTTT. Its translation is CASARGGIDTQYF.

Many counts were recorded for this clonotype. The chain is built from TRBV27 and TRBJ1-1; no firm D call. Germline CDR1 and CDR2: MNHEY and SMNVEV (reference sequence). Trimming pared 4 bases from V and 0 bases from J, leaving 12 bases between. The CDR3 covers 15 residues. The CDR3 DNA reads TGTGCCAGCAGTTCCTTGGAGGGCCTGAACACTGAAGCTTTCTTT. Translating gives CASSSLEGLNTEAFF.

This sequence joins TRBV29-1 and TRBJ2-2, with a tentative D call TRBD1 (5 bases). The CDR3 has 13 amino acids. V dropped 7 bases and J dropped 1 base, with 10 bases sitting between them. From germline, CDR1 is SQVTM and CDR2 ANQGSEA. This CDR3 is CSGQTENTGELFF. CDR3 DNA sequence: TGCAGCGGGCAGACAGAGAACACCGGGGAGCTGTTTTTT.

Only a few counts were recorded for this clonotype. The rearrangement uses TRBV6-1 and TRBJ2-3, with 11 bases lining up with TRBD2. After removal of 4 bases from V and 2 bases from J, the junction contained 14 bases not matched to a gene. The germline CDR1 and CDR2 sequences are MNHNS and SASEGT. The CDR3 length is 19 residues. CDR3 nucleotides: TGTGCCAGCAGTGGAAACTTAACTCCGGGACTAGCGGCCACAGATACGCAGTATTTT. Translated: CASSGNLTPGLAATDTQYF.

The chain employs TRBV2 and TRBJ2-7; 7 bases are shared with TRBD2. With V trimmed by 8 bases and J by 3 bases, 4 bases remained unmatched. CDR1 and CDR2 (germline): SNHLY, FYNNEI. The CDR3 has 12 amino acids. The CDR3 bases are TGTGCCAGCGGGACTACCGGCTACGAGCAGTACTTC. It translates to CASGTTGYEQYF.

The J gene is TRBJ2-7, the V gene TRBV2; D uncertain. Trimming took off 8 bases at V and 2 bases at J, with 13 bases between the two ends. Germline assignment: CDR1 SNHLY and CDR2 FYNNEI. This CDR3 has 13 amino acids. CDR3 protein: CASAWGRTYEQYF. The CDR3 DNA sequence: TGTGCCAGCGCGTGGGGAAGAACCTACGAGCAGTACTTC. Complete variable domain (other parts from reference TRBV2 and TRBJ2-7): EPEVTQTPSHQVTQMGQEVILRCVPISNHLYFYWYRQILGQKVEFLVSFYNNEISEKSEIFDDQFSVERPDGSNFTLKIRSTKLEDSAMYFCASAWGRTYEQYFGPGTRLTVT.

The V call is TRBV28, the J call TRBJ1-1; D gene ambiguous. Germline-derived CDR1 and CDR2 are MDHEN and SYDVKM. V dropped 6 bases and J dropped 3 bases, with 8 bases sitting between them. CDR3 length: 12 amino acids. CDR3 sequence reads: CASRGMYTEAFF. The DNA of the CDR3 is TGTGCCAGCAGGGGAATGTACACTGAAGCTTTCTTT.

This clonotype appeared a few times. The chain links TRBV27 to TRBJ2-3, with TRBD1 as a possible D gene (6 bases). The CDR3 has 15 amino acids. Germline V gives CDR1 MNHEY, CDR2 SMNVEV (reference sequence). V gave up 5 bases and J gave up 6 bases, with 18 bases separating them. The CDR3 is CASSPGTGYIDTQYF. CDR3 bases: TGTGCCAGCAGTCCCGGAACAGGGTATATTGATACGCAGTATTTT.

The chain carries TRBV11-2 and TRBJ2-2; D gene unclear. V shed 11 bases and J shed 8 bases, with 15 bases lying between them. The CDR3 loop spans 12 amino acids. CDR1 is SGHAT and CDR2 is FQNNGV in the germline V gene. The CDR3, as DNA: TGTGCCCTCAAGGGATGGTGGGGGGAGCTGTTTTTT. Translation gives CALKGWWGELFF.

The chain joins TRBV29-1 to TRBJ2-1; unclear D gene. The CDR3 has 13 residues. Trimming removed 5 bases at V and 6 bases at J, with 14 bases between. CDR1 is SQVTM and CDR2 is ANQGSEA in the germline V gene. The DNA for the CDR3 is TGCAGCGTTATAAGGGATTATAGCAATGAGCAGTTCTTC. Translated: CSVIRDYSNEQFF.

J is TRBJ2-3 and V is TRBV6-1; weak D call: TRBD2 (7 bases). The CDR3 consists of 14 residues. V was trimmed by 6 bases and J by 2 bases, leaving 12 bases between them. In germline, CDR1 is MNHNS, CDR2 SASEGT. CDR3 DNA: TGTGCCAGCAGGAGGGGGGGAACCACAGATACGCAGTATTTT. This gives the protein CASRRGGTTDTQYF.

This clonotype was recorded once. Here the CDR3 reads CASSCYHGQGAYNEQFF. The CDR3, as DNA: TGTGCCAGCAGCTGCTACCACGGACAGGGAGCCTACAATGAGCAGTTCTTC. The V and J genes are TRBV11-3 and TRBJ2-1; TRBD1 aligns across 8 bases. Trimming cost V 4 bases and J 2 bases; bases outside gene matches: 10. The CDR3 covers 17 residues. CDR1 and CDR2 (germline): SGHNT, YENEEA.

This clonotype appeared a few times. The chain combines TRBV18 with TRBJ2-7; D may be TRBD2 (7 bases). Germline CDR1 is KGHSH and CDR2 is LQKENI. The CDR3 length is 16 residues. Trimming pared 3 bases from V and 6 bases from J, leaving 21 bases between. The DNA for the CDR3 is TGTGCCAGCTCACCCAACTCCCCGGGGGGCTCTGGCGAGCAGTACTTC. It is translated as CASSPNSPGGSGEQYF.

The chain carries TRBV12-3 or TRBV12-4 and TRBJ1-2; no firm D call. This CDR3 has 17 residues. Trimming removed 10 bases from V and 2 bases from J, with 26 bases in between. CDR3 region: CATKRILGRSPNYGYTF. Written as DNA, the CDR3 is TGTGCCACCAAACGTATACTTGGCCGGAGTCCCAACTATGGCTACACCTTC.

This clonotype was counted a few times. V gene TRBV18 combines with J gene TRBJ1-2; D is ambiguous. The germline gives CDR1 KGHSH, CDR2 LQKENI. Trimming stripped 5 bases from V and 5 bases from J, with 12 bases between. CDR3 length: 13 amino acids. CDR3 loop: CASSTREVYGYTF. The CDR3 DNA sequence: TGTGCCAGCTCAACCCGGGAGGTTTATGGCTACACCTTC.

J is TRBJ1-1 and V is TRBV7-9; D ambiguous. V lost 2 bases and J lost 1, with 11 bases in between. Germline lookup yields CDR1 SEHNR and CDR2 FQNEAQ (reference sequence). This CDR3 contains 15 residues. CDR3 region: CASSLQRFRNTEAFF. For the CDR3, the DNA is TGTGCCAGCAGCTTACAGCGGTTCAGGAACACTGAAGCTTTCTTT.